These 22 T cell receptor beta chains came from one sample sequenced in a study of spatial heterogeneity in lung cancer. TCRdb independently ran MiXCR on the 5' RACE reads; one entry per CDR3 protein. This sample yields about 7,000 distinct CDR3 sequences, of which 8.5% to 10% are seen a single time; about half belongs to the top ten. This sample's time point: sample taken at primary tumor resection. Sequencing was performed on whole RNA extracted from tumor and nontumor lung tissue, or from frozen PBMC, and the material was left unsorted. Sequencing used PBMCs, obtained at surgery. The receptors were gathered from a male donor with early-stage non-small cell lung cancer.

This clonotype was picked up many times. A library made for alpha chains picked up this beta chain off target, so its size means little. The chain is built from TRBV3-1 and TRBJ1-1; possible D gene TRBD1, 6 bases. Germline CDR1 reads LGHDT; CDR2 reads YNNKEL (reference sequence). V shed 2 bases and J shed 1 base, with 8 bases lying between them. The CDR3 has 14 amino acids. The DNA for the CDR3 is TGTGCCAGCAGCCAACAGGGGCAGAACACTGAAGCTTTCTTT. Translated, it gives CASSQQGQNTEAFF.

This clonotype was found many times. This beta chain slipped into a library made for alpha chains as a stray read, so its size is not meaningful. The chain is built from TRBV6-2 or TRBV6-3 and TRBJ2-3; D uncertain. Germline loops: CDR1 MNHEY, CDR2 SVGEGT. The V end was cut by 2 bases, the J end by 6 bases, with 15 bases between. The CDR3 consists of 15 residues. The CDR3 region is CASSYPDHLGDTQYF. The CDR3, as DNA: TGTGCCAGCAGTTACCCCGACCACCTTGGGGATACGCAGTATTTT.

This clonotype was seen more than once but under ten times. Since it is a stray read in a library aimed at alpha chains, this beta chain has a size that is not meaningful. The chain carries TRBV11-2 and TRBJ2-2; a weak D match, TRBD2 (6 bases). Trimming took 7 bases from V and 3 from J, leaving 15 bases between them. CDR1 and CDR2 from the germline V gene are SGHAT and FQNNGV. The CDR3 has 15 residues. CDR3 protein: CASTQDSGYTGELFF. Here the CDR3 DNA reads TGTGCCAGCACCCAGGATAGCGGATACACCGGGGAGCTGTTTTTT.

This clonotype has at least ten counts. This beta chain turned up in a library designed for alpha chains; as an off-target read, its abundance says little. The genes are TRBV24-1 and TRBJ2-7; 11 nucleotides line up with TRBD2. The CDR3 has 15 residues. Germline assignment: CDR1 KGHDR and CDR2 SFDVKD. The J segment lost 6 bases and the V segment lost 1 base, leaving 4 bases of the junction unmatched. CDR3 in amino acids: CATSDFRSGRGEQYF. In DNA, the CDR3 is TGTGCCACCAGTGATTTTCGTAGCGGGAGGGGCGAGCAGTACTTC.

A note on this clonotype: For a library built for alpha chains, this beta chain is a stray read; little rests on its size. The chain joins TRBV7-3 to TRBJ2-3; 14 bases map to TRBD2. The CDR3 is 17 residues long. Germline V gene lookup returns CDR1 SGHTA and CDR2 FQGTGA. V shed 5 bases, J shed 9 bases, and the junction held 13 bases outside the gene matches. CDR3 sequence (DNA): TGTGCCAGCAGCCCAACCGGGACTAGCGGGAGTCGGTCGACGCAGTATTTT. Its protein is CASSPTGTSGSRSTQYF.

The table lists this clonotype with many counts. This beta chain is an unintended read in a library built for alpha chains; its size means little. This chain connects TRBV7-9 to TRBJ2-3; D is unresolved. The ends were cut back, 5 bases at V and 6 bases at J, with 15 bases in the middle. The CDR3 contains 14 residues. Germline CDR1 SEHNR, CDR2 FQNEAQ (reference sequence). The CDR3 sequence is CASSPPPLTDTQYF. In DNA, the CDR3 is TGTGCCAGCAGCCCCCCCCCGTTAACCGATACGCAGTATTTT. Filled out from reference TRBV7-9 and TRBJ2-3, the complete variable domain reads DTGVSQNPRHKITKRGQNVTFRCDPISEHNRLYWYRQTLGQGPEFLTYFQNEAQLEKSRLLSDRFSAERPKGSFSTLEIQRTEQGDSAMYLCASSPPPLTDTQYFGPGTRLTVL.

This clonotype has ten or more counts. Since the library was made to target alpha chains, this beta chain is a stray read and its abundance is not meaningful. In DNA, the CDR3 is TGTGCCAGCAGCCCGATGGGAGCAGGGAACGCTGGGGCCAACGTCCTGACTTTC. Protein sequence: CASSPMGAGNAGANVLTF. The chain links TRBV9 to TRBJ2-6; D tentatively fits TRBD1 or TRBD2 (5 bases each). This CDR3 is built from 18 residues. In germline, CDR1 is SGDLS, CDR2 YYNGEE. The V and J ends lost 4 bases and 2 bases respectively, with 19 bases between them.

Remarks on this clonotype: A library prepared for alpha chains yielded this beta chain as an off-target read; its size is of little meaning. The rearrangement uses TRBV7-9 and TRBJ2-3, with D maybe TRBD2 (6 bases). This CDR3 contains 15 residues. Germline CDR1 reads SEHNR; CDR2 reads FQNEAQ (reference sequence). V lost 2 bases, J lost 2 bases, and 11 bases lay in between. CDR3 DNA: TGTGCCAGCAGCTTAACTGGGAGGCCCACAGATACGCAGTATTTT. Its protein product is CASSLTGRPTDTQYF.

Many counts were recorded for this clonotype. For a library built for alpha chains, this beta chain is a stray read; little rests on its size. The chain is built from TRBV7-8 and TRBJ1-2; D is uncertain. The CDR3 extends over 14 amino acids. The germline V and J ends were trimmed by 5 bases and 1 base, with 11 bases remaining between them. Germline lookup yields CDR1 SGHVS and CDR2 FQNEAQ. The CDR3 region is CASSQDAVNYGYTF. In nucleotides, the CDR3 is TGTGCCAGCAGCCAGGACGCGGTTAACTATGGCTACACCTTC. Full variable domain (missing parts from reference TRBV7-8 and TRBJ1-2): GAGVSQSPRYKVAKRGQDVALRCDPISGHVSLFWYQQALGQGPEFLTYFQNEAQLDKSGLPSDRFFAERPEGSVSTLKIQRTQQEDSAVYLCASSQDAVNYGYTFGSGTRLTVV.

With regard to this clonotype: With the library built for alpha chains, this beta chain is off target and its frequency is not meaningful. The CDR3 loop is CASSLVGRETEAFF. The CDR3 DNA follows: TGTGCCAGCAGCTTGGTGGGGAGGGAGACTGAAGCTTTCTTT. The V gene is TRBV7-9, the J gene TRBJ1-1; unclear D gene. Germline loops: CDR1 SEHNR, CDR2 FQNEAQ (reference sequence). The CDR3 covers 14 residues. Trimming removed 3 bases from V and 5 bases from J, with 13 bases in between. The full variable domain, its missing parts supplied by reference TRBV7-9 and TRBJ1-1, is DTGVSQNPRHKITKRGQNVTFRCDPISEHNRLYWYRQTLGQGPEFLTYFQNEAQLEKSRLLSDRFSAERPKGSFSTLEIQRTEQGDSAMYLCASSLVGRETEAFFGQGTRLTVV.

This clonotype was counted at least ten times. This beta chain lies outside the target of a library built for alpha chains; its clone size means little. The V gene is TRBV29-1, the J gene TRBJ2-3, with 7 positions matching TRBD2. The ends lost 7 bases at V and 2 bases at J; junction bases unmatched: 12. Germline lookup yields CDR1 SQVTM and CDR2 ANQGSEA. The CDR3 is made up of 15 amino acids. CDR3 sequence reads: CSAGGASGFTDTQYF. CDR3 DNA: TGCAGCGCCGGTGGTGCTAGCGGATTCACAGATACGCAGTATTTT.

This clonotype was recorded at least ten times. This beta chain represents an off-target read in a library built for alpha chains; its size is of limited meaning. This chain uses TRBV5-1 with TRBJ2-2; D remains unclear. Germline V CDR1 and CDR2: SGHRS, YFSETQ. This CDR3 spans 13 amino acids. V lost 4 bases and J lost 3, with 7 bases in between. CDR3 protein: CASSPADTGELFF. The CDR3 DNA follows: TGCGCCAGCAGCCCGGCGGACACCGGGGAGCTGTTTTTT.

The sample holds many counts of this clonotype. Because this beta chain is a stray read in a library intended to capture alpha chains, its abundance should not be given much weight. J is TRBJ1-5 and V is TRBV5-1; D might be TRBD1 (5 bases). CDR1 is SGHRS, CDR2 YFSETQ, per germline. With 0 bases removed from V and 7 bases from J, the gap between germline ends came to 20 bases. The CDR3 loop spans 17 amino acids. The CDR3 protein is CASSLEPGTVYEQPQHF. Written as DNA, the CDR3 is TGCGCCAGCAGCTTGGAACCCGGGACGGTATATGAACAGCCCCAGCATTTT.

In this sample, this clonotype turned up many times. Being off target in a library aimed at alpha chains, this beta chain has a size of little meaning. The chain employs TRBV7-2 and TRBJ1-4; D call uncertain. Germline-derived CDR1 and CDR2 are SGHTA and FQGNSA. The CDR3 sequence is 15 residues long. Trimming pared 4 bases from V and 4 bases from J, leaving 13 bases between. The CDR3 spells CASSSQGISNEKLFF. CDR3 coding DNA: TGTGCCAGCAGCTCTCAAGGGATCAGTAATGAAAAACTGTTTTTT.

This clonotype was seen many times. As an off-target read in a library built for alpha chains, this beta chain has a frequency of little significance. V is TRBV14 and J is TRBJ2-5; 10 bases are a match to TRBD2. The CDR3 runs 14 residues. J was trimmed by 5 bases and V by 7 bases; bases with no gene match: 7. CDR1 and CDR2 from the germline V gene are SGHDN and FVKESK. In DNA form, the CDR3 reads TGTGCCAGCAAGGAGCGGGAGGGAGGCGAGACCCAGTACTTC. This translates into CASKEREGGETQYF.

Notes on this clonotype: Since it is a stray read in a library aimed at alpha chains, this beta chain has a size that is not meaningful. This chain joins TRBV11-3 and TRBJ2-3, with TRBD2 as a possible D gene (6 bases). The germline V gene has CDR1 SGHNT and CDR2 YENEEA. CDR3 length equals 13 residues. The ends were cut back, 0 bases at V and 9 bases at J, with 10 bases in the middle. The CDR3 nucleotides read TGTGCCAGCAGCTTAGAGGGACTCGTAACGCAGTATTTT. Residues: CASSLEGLVTQYF.

Ten or more counts support this clonotype. This beta chain slipped into a library made for alpha chains as a stray read, so its size is not meaningful. V gene TRBV7-2 combines with J gene TRBJ2-7; D may be TRBD2 (5 bases). CDR1 and CDR2 from the germline V gene are SGHTA and FQGNSA. The CDR3 is 14 residues long. The V and J ends lost 1 base and 2 bases respectively, with 9 bases between them. This CDR3 is CASSLGGLPYEQYF. The CDR3 DNA sequence: TGTGCCAGCAGCTTAGGAGGACTTCCCTACGAGCAGTACTTC.

This clonotype was recorded many times. The size of this beta chain means little, since it is a stray read in a library made for alpha chains. The genes are TRBV20-1 and TRBJ2-1; D is tentatively TRBD1 or TRBD2 (6 bases each). There are 16 residues in the CDR3. Trimming removed 0 bases from V and 7 bases from J, with 19 bases in between. Germline-derived CDR1 and CDR2 are DFQATT and SNEGSKA (reference sequence). CDR3 loop: CSARDPSRGTLNEQFF. The CDR3 DNA sequence: TGCAGTGCTAGAGATCCGAGTAGGGGGACTCTTAATGAGCAGTTCTTC.

As for this clonotype: This beta chain slipped into a library made for alpha chains as a stray read, so its size is not meaningful. The chain carries TRBV27 and TRBJ1-5; TRBD1 matches at 8 bases. Germline trimming cut 6 bases from V and 5 bases from J; bases unmatched to any gene: 3. CDR1 is MNHEY, CDR2 SMNVEV, per germline (reference sequence). The CDR3 extends over 13 amino acids. Written as DNA, the CDR3 is TGTGCCAGCAGATCACAGGGGGATCAGCCCCAGCATTTT. Translation gives CASRSQGDQPQHF.

The table lists this clonotype with many counts. As an off-target read in a library built for alpha chains, this beta chain has a frequency of little significance. This chain joins TRBV6-5 and TRBJ1-1; no reliable D call. Trimming took off 0 bases at V and 0 bases at J, with 8 bases between the two ends. CDR1 and CDR2 from the germline V gene are MNHEY and SVGAGI. The CDR3 totals 15 residues. The CDR3 spells CASSYSAAVNTEAFF. DNA of the CDR3: TGTGCCAGCAGTTACTCGGCAGCCGTGAACACTGAAGCTTTCTTT.

This clonotype is medium-sized within its sample. This beta chain is a stray read from a library made for alpha chains; its abundance is not meaningful. CDR3 sequence (DNA): TGTGCCAGCAGCTCTCTCCTAGCGGGAGGGAAAGAGACCCAGTACTTC. Its translation is CASSSLLAGGKETQYF. The chain uses TRBV3-1 and TRBJ2-5; 12 bases fit TRBD2. Trimming cost V 5 bases and J 3 bases; bases outside gene matches: 7. CDR1 and CDR2 (germline): LGHDT, YNNKEL (reference sequence). This CDR3 has 16 amino acids.

This clonotype was recorded many times. This beta chain is a stray read from a library made for alpha chains; its abundance is not meaningful. The chain is built from TRBV27 and TRBJ2-5; no firm D call. Looked up from germline, CDR1 is MNHEY and CDR2 is SMNVEV (reference sequence). Trimming pared 6 bases from V and 5 bases from J, leaving 10 bases between. The CDR3 spans 12 residues. DNA for the CDR3: TGTGCCAGCAGCGTACGGCAGGAGACCCAGTACTTC. This sequence encodes CASSVRQETQYF.